Following are 10 T cell receptor beta chains from one sample sequenced in a study of beta chain features in type 1 diabetes. Study-wide points: Significant though moderate, a shortening of TCRB CDR3s appeared in all four CD4+ subsets of Type 1 diabetes patients.

Investigators reverse transcribed all isolated RNA, so they sequenced expressed TCRB transcripts. Libraries were prepared by immunoSEQ multiplex PCR; TCRdb keeps only in-frame clonotypes and omits some of them. Of around 650,000 clones listed, around 12% are singletons. These receptors' antigens are unknown. The sequenced sample was naive CD4+ T cells from blood. The receptors stem from a young man with type 1 diabetes.

This clone was seen a few times. The V gene is TRBV2, the J gene TRBJ2-5; the D gene is possibly TRBD1 (7 bases). The V and J ends lost 11 bases and 0 bases respectively, with 16 bases between them. CDR3 size: 14 residues. Germline assignment: CDR1 SNHLY and CDR2 FYNNEI. Written as DNA, the CDR3 is TGTGCCTCTGCAGGGGGGTGGTACCAAGAGACCCAGTACTTC. Translating gives CASAGGWYQETQYF.

The V gene is TRBV27, the J gene TRBJ2-5; 7 nucleotides line up with TRBD1. V shed 0 bases and J 1 base; nucleotides not matched to a gene: 8. Germline V CDR1 and CDR2: MNHEY, SMNVEV (reference sequence). The CDR3 length is 17 residues. CDR3: CASSLSRVGQAQETQYF. The CDR3 nucleotides read TGTGCCAGCAGTTTATCGAGGGTAGGACAGGCCCAAGAGACCCAGTACTTC.

Of note for this clone: At one boundary the junction diverges from the germline segment, which might be a read error. The chain links TRBV7-3 to TRBJ2-1; the D gene is possibly TRBD1 (5 bases). The CDR3 loop spans 11 amino acids. Looked up from germline, CDR1 is SGHTA and CDR2 is FQGTGA. CDR3 protein: CASSSDRLPIF. Here the CDR3 DNA reads TGTGCCAGCAGCTCCGACAGACTGCCGATCTTC.

The chain employs TRBV10-3 and TRBJ2-3, with D perhaps matching TRBD2 (6 bases). The CDR3 totals 15 residues. V was clipped by 4 bases and J by 2 bases, with 13 bases between them. The germline V gene encodes CDR1 ENHRY and CDR2 SYGVKD. As DNA, the CDR3 is TGTGCCATCAGTGCCCCCGGGACTCTCACAGATACGCAGTATTTT. It is translated as CAISAPGTLTDTQYF.

The chain recombines TRBV19 with TRBJ1-4, with D perhaps matching TRBD1 (6 bases). Per germline, CDR1 LNHDA and CDR2 SQIVND (reference sequence). The CDR3 totals 15 residues. Trimming shortened V by 6 bases and J by 8 bases, and 19 bases separated the two germline ends. Here the CDR3 reads CASSRGGALPEKLFF. The CDR3 DNA is TGTGCCAGTAGCCGAGGGGGGGCCTTGCCGGAAAAACTGTTTTTT.

V is TRBV5-1 and J is TRBJ2-3; TRBD2 matches at 14 bases. Per germline, CDR1 SGHRS and CDR2 YFSETQ. The CDR3 covers 19 residues. Losses at the gene ends were 3 bases for V and 5 bases for J; bases not matched to a gene: 14. CDR3 amino acids: CASSYGLAGGQIRGDTQYF. CDR3 nucleotides: TGCGCCAGCAGCTACGGACTAGCGGGGGGACAGATCCGAGGAGATACGCAGTATTTT.

This clone was counted a few times. This rearrangement joins TRBV18 to TRBJ2-2; no clear D gene. The germline V and J ends were trimmed by 4 bases and 1 base, with 7 bases remaining between them. Looked up from germline, CDR1 is KGHSH and CDR2 is LQKENI. The CDR3 is made up of 14 amino acids. CDR3 protein: CASSLGLNTGELFF. The CDR3 DNA reads as TGTGCCAGCTCACTCGGTCTGAACACCGGGGAGCTGTTTTTT.

This clone was seen a single time. V and J are TRBV18 and TRBJ1-4; 7 positions agree with TRBD1. The CDR3 spans 14 residues. The V segment lost 5 bases and the J segment 5 bases; nucleotides outside the gene matches: 5. CDR1 is KGHSH, CDR2 LQKENI, per germline. In nucleotides, the CDR3 is TGTGCCAGCTCATGGGACAGCAGAAATGAAAAACTGTTTTTT. It is translated as CASSWDSRNEKLFF.

This clone was counted only a few times. This chain uses TRBV6-5 with TRBJ1-4; perhaps TRBD1 as D (6 bases). V lost 0 bases, J lost 13 bases, and 15 bases lay in between. The CDR3 contains 14 residues. Per germline, CDR1 MNHEY and CDR2 SVGAGI. The CDR3 sequence: CASSYSTGPEGLFF. The CDR3 region has the DNA TGTGCCAGCAGTTACTCGACAGGACCCGAGGGACTGTTTTTT.

This clone was seen a handful of times. V usage is TRBV28 and J usage is TRBJ2-5, with 7 bases fitting TRBD2. V lost 3 bases to trimming and J lost 1 base; unmatched junction nucleotides: 8. The germline CDR1 and CDR2 sequences are MDHEN and SYDVKM. This CDR3 region has 16 residues. The CDR3 nucleotides read TGTGCCAGCAGTTTGGTCAGCGGGACCGTCCAAGAGACCCAGTACTTC. Protein sequence: CASSLVSGTVQETQYF.